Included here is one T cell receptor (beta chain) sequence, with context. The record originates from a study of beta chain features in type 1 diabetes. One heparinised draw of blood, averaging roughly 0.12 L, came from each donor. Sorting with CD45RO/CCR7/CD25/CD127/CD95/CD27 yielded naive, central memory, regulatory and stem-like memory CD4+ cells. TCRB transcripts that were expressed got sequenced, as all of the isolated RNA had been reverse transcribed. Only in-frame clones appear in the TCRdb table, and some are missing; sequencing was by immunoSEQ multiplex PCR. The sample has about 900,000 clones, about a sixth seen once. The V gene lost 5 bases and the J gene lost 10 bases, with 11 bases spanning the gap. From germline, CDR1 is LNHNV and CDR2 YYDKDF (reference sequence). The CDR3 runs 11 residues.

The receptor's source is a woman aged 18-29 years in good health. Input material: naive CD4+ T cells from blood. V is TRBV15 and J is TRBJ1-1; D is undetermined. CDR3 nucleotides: TGTGCCACCAGCTATAAACAAGTAGCTTTCTTT. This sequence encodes CATSYKQVAFF. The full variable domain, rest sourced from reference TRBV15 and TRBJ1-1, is DAMVIQNPRYQVTQFGKPVTLSCSQTLNHNVMYWYQQKSSQAPKLLFHYYDKDFNNEADTPDNFQSRRPNTSFCFLDIRSPGLGDTAMYLCATSYKQVAFFGQGTRLTVV.